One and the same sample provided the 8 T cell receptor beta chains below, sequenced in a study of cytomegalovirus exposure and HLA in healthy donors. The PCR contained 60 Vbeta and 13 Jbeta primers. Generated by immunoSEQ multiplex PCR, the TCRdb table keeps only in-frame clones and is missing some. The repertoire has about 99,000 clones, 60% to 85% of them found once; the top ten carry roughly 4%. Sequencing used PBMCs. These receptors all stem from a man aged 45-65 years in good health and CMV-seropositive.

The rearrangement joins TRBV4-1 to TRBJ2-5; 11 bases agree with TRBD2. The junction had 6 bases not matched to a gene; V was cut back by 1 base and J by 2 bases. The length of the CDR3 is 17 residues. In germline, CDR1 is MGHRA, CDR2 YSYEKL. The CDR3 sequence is CASSQALLAGVQETQYF. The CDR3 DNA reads TGCGCCAGCAGCCAAGCTTTACTAGCGGGGGTGCAAGAGACCCAGTACTTC.

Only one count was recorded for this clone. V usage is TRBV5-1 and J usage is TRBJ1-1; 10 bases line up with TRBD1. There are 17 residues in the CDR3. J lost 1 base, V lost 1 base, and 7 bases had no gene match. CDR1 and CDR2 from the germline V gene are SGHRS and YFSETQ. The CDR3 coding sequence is TGCGCCAGCAGCTTGACGACAGGGGGCCCAGGGAACACTGAAGCTTTCTTT. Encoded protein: CASSLTTGGPGNTEAFF.

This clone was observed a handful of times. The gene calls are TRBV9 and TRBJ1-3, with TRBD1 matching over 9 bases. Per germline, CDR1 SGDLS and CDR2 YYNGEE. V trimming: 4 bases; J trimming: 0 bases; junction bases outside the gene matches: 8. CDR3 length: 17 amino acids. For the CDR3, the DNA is TGTGCCAGCAGCATAAGACCGGGACAGGGCTCTGGAAACACCATATATTTT. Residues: CASSIRPGQGSGNTIYF.

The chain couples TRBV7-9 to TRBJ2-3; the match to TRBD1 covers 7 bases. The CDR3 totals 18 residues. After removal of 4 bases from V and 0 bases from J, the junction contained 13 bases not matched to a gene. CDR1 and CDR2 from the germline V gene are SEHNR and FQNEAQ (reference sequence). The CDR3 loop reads CASSSRTGTFASTDTQYF. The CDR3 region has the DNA TGTGCCAGCAGCTCACGGACAGGTACTTTTGCTAGCACAGATACGCAGTATTTT.

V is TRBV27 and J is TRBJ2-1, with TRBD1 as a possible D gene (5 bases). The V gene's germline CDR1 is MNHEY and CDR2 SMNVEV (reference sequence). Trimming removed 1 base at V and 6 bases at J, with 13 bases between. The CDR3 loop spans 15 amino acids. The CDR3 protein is CASSLYLGLGNEQFF. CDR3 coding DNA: TGTGCCAGCAGTTTATATCTGGGGCTCGGCAATGAGCAGTTCTTC.

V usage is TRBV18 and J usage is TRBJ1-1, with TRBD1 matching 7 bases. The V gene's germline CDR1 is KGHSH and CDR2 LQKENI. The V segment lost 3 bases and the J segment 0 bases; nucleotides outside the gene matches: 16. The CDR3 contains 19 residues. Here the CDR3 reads CASSPTRQGRGGMNTEAFF. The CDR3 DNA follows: TGTGCCAGCTCACCGACTCGACAGGGCCGCGGTGGAATGAACACTGAAGCTTTCTTT.

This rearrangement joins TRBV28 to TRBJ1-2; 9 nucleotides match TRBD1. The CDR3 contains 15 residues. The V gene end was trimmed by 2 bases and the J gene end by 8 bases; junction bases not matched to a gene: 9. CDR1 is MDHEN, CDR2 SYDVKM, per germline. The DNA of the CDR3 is TGTGCCAGCAGTTTAAGTGGACAGGGGAGGTACGGCTACACCTTC. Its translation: CASSLSGQGRYGYTF.

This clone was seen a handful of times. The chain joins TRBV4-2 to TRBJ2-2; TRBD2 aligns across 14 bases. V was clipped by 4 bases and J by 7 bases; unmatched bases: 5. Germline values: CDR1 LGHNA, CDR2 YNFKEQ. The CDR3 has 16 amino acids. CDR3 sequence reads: CASSRGLAGAGGELFF. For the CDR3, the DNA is TGTGCCAGCAGCCGGGGACTAGCGGGAGCCGGCGGGGAGCTGTTTTTT.